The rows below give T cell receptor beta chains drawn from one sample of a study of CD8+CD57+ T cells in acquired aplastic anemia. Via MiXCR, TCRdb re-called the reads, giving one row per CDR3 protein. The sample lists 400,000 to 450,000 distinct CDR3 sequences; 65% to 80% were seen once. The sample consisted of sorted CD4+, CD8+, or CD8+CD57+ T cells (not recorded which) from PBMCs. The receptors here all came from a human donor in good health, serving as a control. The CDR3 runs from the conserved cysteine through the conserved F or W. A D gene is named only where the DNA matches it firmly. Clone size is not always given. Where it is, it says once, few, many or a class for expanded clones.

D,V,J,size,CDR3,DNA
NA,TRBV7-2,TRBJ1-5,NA,CASSLAGDQDQHF,TGTGCCAGCAGCTTGGCAGGGGATCAGGACCAGCATTTT
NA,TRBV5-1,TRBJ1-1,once,CASSFGPGATTEAFF,TGCGCCAGCAGCTTTGGGCCAGGGGCCACCACTGAAGCTTTCTTT
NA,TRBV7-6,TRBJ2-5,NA,CASSMGERGGQGKETQYF,TGTGCTAGCAGCATGGGGGAACGGGGCGGCCAAGGGAAAGAGACCCAGTACTTC
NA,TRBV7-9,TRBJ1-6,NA,CASSLEGDMREKLHF,TGTGCCAGCAGCTTAGAAGGGGACATGCGGGAAAAACTGCACTTT
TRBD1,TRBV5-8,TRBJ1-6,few,CASSLGTAYNSPLHF,TGTGCCAGCAGCTTAGGGACAGCCTATAATTCACCCCTCCACTTT
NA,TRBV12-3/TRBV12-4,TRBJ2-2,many,CASSFPWGPFF,TGTGCCAGCAGTTTCCCTTGGGGGCCGTTTTTT
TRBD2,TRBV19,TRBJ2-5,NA,CASSMGTSVGGETQYF,TGTGCCAGTAGTATGGGGACTAGCGTGGGGGGGGAGACCCAGTACTTC
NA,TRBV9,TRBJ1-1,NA,CASSSSGRGTTEAFF,TGTGCCAGCAGCTCCAGTGGGAGGGGAACAACTGAAGCTTTCTTT
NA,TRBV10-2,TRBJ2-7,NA,CASSESRDEQYF,TGCGCCAGCAGTGAGTCAAGGGACGAGCAGTACTTC
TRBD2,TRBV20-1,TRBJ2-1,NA,CSARGGTSGRGVEQFF,TGCAGTGCTAGAGGGGGGACTAGCGGGAGGGGTGTTGAGCAGTTCTTC
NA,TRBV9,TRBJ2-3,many,CASSVAGPGFSDTQYF,TGTGCCAGCAGCGTAGCTGGGCCAGGGTTCTCAGATACGCAGTATTTT
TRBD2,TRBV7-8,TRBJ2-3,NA,CASTLGGGSDTQYF,TGTGCCAGCACTTTGGGCGGGGGTTCAGATACGCAGTATTTT
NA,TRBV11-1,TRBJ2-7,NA,CASSARGNHEQYF,TGTGCCAGCAGCGCGCGAGGGAACCACGAGCAGTACTTC
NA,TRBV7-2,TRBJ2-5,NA,CASSPGGQAEQQYF,TGTGCCAGCAGCCCGGGAGGACAGGCAGAACAACAGTACTTC
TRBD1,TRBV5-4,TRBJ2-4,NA,CASSPGQVKNIQYF,TGTGCCAGCAGCCCAGGACAGGTCAAAAACATTCAGTACTTC